This TCR beta chain was profiled in a study of T cells in narcolepsy. Study outcomes and limitations: Blood of same and different patients, but not healthy controls, reportedly held recurring autoreactive clonotypes.

This clone is a singleton in its sample. Its antigen is as yet unknown. Some clones are missing from TCRdb's copy, which holds only in-frame ones; the method was immunoSEQ multiplex PCR. The table shows around 24,000 clones, with 81% occurring only once. Sample: memory (CD45RA-) CD4+ T cells from blood. The receptor comes from a human donor in good health.

The CDR3 DNA follows: TGTGCCTGGAGTCGTGGGAACACCGGGGAGCTGTTTTTT. This translates into CAWSRGNTGELFF. This chain links TRBV30 with TRBJ2-2, with no clear D. The CDR3 loop spans 13 amino acids. Germline-derived CDR1 and CDR2 are GTSNPN and SVGIG (reference sequence). V lost 2 bases and J 1 base, leaving 5 bases between the germline ends.